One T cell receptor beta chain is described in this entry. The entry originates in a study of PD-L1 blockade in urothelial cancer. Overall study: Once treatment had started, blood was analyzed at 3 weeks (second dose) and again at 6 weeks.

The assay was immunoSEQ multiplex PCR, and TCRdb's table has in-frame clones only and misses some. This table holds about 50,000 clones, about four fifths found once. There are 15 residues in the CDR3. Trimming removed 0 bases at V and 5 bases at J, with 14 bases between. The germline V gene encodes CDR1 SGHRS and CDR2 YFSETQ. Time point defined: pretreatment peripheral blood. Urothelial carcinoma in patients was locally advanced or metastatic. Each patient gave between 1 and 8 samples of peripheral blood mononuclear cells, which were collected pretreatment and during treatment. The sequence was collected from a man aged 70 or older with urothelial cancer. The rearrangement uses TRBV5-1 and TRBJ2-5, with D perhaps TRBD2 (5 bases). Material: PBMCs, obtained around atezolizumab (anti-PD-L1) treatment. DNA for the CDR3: TGCGCCAGCAGCTTGGGTGTGGGAGAGTGGGAGACCCAGTACTTC. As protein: CASSLGVGEWETQYF.